A single TCR beta chain is shown here with its context. Its antigen is not known. The data were obtained in a study of cytomegalovirus exposure and HLA in healthy donors. Study results and limitations: The classifier was said to identify cytomegalovirus status with high specificity and sensitivity. Later on, a genetic analysis was performed. It linked a missense variant in DCLRE1C with V- and J-gene trimming of TCR beta. In the analysis, some V segments, TRBV6-2 and TRBV6-3 included, were excluded as indistinguishable. Most of the TCR beta V segments (in an earlier analysis) were productive either about 87% or about 30% of the time.

After removal of 1 base from V and 7 bases from J, the junction contained 8 bases not matched to a gene. CDR1 MGHRA and CDR2 YSYEKL come from the germline V gene. The CDR3 has 17 amino acids. 60 Vbeta and 13 Jbeta primers were used in PCR. Generated by immunoSEQ multiplex PCR, the TCRdb table keeps only in-frame clones and is missing some. Found here are some 190,000 clones, 77% of them singletons; the top ten hold roughly 2%. This clonotype was obtained from a woman in her twenties or thirties in good health and CMV-seropositive. The chain has TRBV4-1 and TRBJ2-1; 12 nucleotides match TRBD2. The specimen was PBMCs. Written as DNA, the CDR3 is TGCGCCAGCAGCCAAGGGGCTAGCGGGAGGGGGAGTAATGAGCAGTTCTTC. It codes for CASSQGASGRGSNEQFF.